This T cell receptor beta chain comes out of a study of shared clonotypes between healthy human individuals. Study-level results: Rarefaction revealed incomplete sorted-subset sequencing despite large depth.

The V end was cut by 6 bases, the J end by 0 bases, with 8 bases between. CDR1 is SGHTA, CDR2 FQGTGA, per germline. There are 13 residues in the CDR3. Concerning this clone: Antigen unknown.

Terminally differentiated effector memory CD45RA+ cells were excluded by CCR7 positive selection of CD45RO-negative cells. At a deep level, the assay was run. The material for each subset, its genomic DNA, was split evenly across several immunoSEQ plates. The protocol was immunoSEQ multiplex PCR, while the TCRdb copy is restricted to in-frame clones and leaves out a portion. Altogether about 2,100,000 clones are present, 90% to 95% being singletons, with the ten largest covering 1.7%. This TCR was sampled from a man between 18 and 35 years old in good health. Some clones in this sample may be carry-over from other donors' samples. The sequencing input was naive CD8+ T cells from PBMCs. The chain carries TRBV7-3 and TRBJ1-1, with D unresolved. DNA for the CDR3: TGTGCCAGCAGTCCAGGCATGAACACTGAAGCTTTCTTT. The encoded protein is CASSPGMNTEAFF.